These 27 T cell receptor beta chains were all obtained from the same sample, sequenced in a study of blood T cell repertoires in COVID-19. The repertoire was sequenced with immunoSEQ multiplex PCR; TCRdb's copy has only in-frame clones and lacks some. The table records 200,000 to 300,000 clones, roughly nine tenths of them present only once. The sample was peripheral blood. Receptor source: a man between 18 and 35 years old with active or convalescent COVID-19.

The chain links TRBV9 to TRBJ2-7; 7 positions agree with TRBD1. Germline CDR1 SGDLS, CDR2 YYNGEE. The CDR3 extends over 13 amino acids. Trimming cost V 3 bases and J 5 bases; bases outside gene matches: 5. DNA for the CDR3: TGTGCCAGCAGCGCCCGCGACAGGGACGAGCAGTACTTC. Its translation is CASSARDRDEQYF.

V usage is TRBV7-2 and J usage is TRBJ1-2; TRBD1 matches 8 bases. Germline V gives CDR1 SGHTA, CDR2 FQGNSA. CDR3 length: 13 amino acids. Trimming at V came to 4 bases and at J to 6 bases, leaving 4 bases not matched to a gene. The CDR3 sequence is CASSSGQGNGYTF. The CDR3 DNA sequence: TGTGCCAGCAGCTCCGGACAGGGTAATGGCTACACCTTC. Supplemented by reference TRBV7-2 and TRBJ1-2, the full variable domain reads GAGVSQSPSNKVTEKGKDVELRCDPISGHTALYWYRQSLGQGLEFLIYFQGNSAPDKSGLPSDRFSAERTGGSVSTLTIQRTQQEDSAVYLCASSSGQGNGYTFGSGTRLTVV.

The chain has TRBV12-3 or TRBV12-4 and TRBJ1-2; the D gene is possibly TRBD1 (5 bases). The CDR3 is 13 residues long. V gave up 3 bases and J gave up 6 bases, with 11 bases separating them. In DNA form, the CDR3 reads TGTGCCAGCAGTTTTGCAGGGTTTAATGGCTACACCTTC. Protein product: CASSFAGFNGYTF.

The chain has TRBV5-1 and TRBJ1-2, with D perhaps TRBD1 (5 bases). Germline assignment: CDR1 SGHRS and CDR2 YFSETQ. Trimming took 1 base from V and 3 from J, leaving 13 bases between them. The CDR3 contains 15 residues. The CDR3 DNA reads as TGCGCCAGCAGCTTGAACCGGGCACAGGACTATGGCTACACCTTC. Protein: CASSLNRAQDYGYTF.

The chain links TRBV9 to TRBJ1-2, with 8 bases matching TRBD1. Germline values: CDR1 SGDLS, CDR2 YYNGEE. V lost 4 bases, J lost 2 bases, and 7 bases stayed unmatched. The CDR3 contains 15 residues. The CDR3 DNA is TGTGCCAGCAGCATAAGACAGGGGATCAACTATGGCTACACCTTC. Encoded protein: CASSIRQGINYGYTF.

The chain links TRBV19 to TRBJ1-5, with no clear D. The CDR3 is 13 residues long. Germline-derived CDR1 and CDR2 are LNHDA and SQIVND (reference sequence). Trimming removed 1 base from V and 5 bases from J, with 6 bases in between. The CDR3 DNA follows: TGTGCCAGTAGTATAGTAATAGATCAGCCCCAGCATTTT. Residues: CASSIVIDQPQHF.

The chain combines TRBV19 with TRBJ2-7; TRBD2 matches at 11 bases. Germline V gene data show CDR1 as LNHDA and CDR2 as SQIVND (reference sequence). This CDR3 comprises 15 residues. V lost 5 bases to trimming and J lost 1 base; unmatched junction nucleotides: 4. The DNA for the CDR3 is TGTGCCAGTAGTCTAGCGGGAGGTGCTTCCTACGAGCAGTACTTC. This sequence encodes CASSLAGGASYEQYF.

This sequence joins TRBV12-5 and TRBJ2-3; TRBD1 might be the D (5 bases). V lost 0 bases, J lost 5 bases, and 15 bases lay in between. Germline CDR1 and CDR2: LGHNT and FRNRAP. The CDR3 covers 16 residues. CDR3 sequence (DNA): TGTGCTAGTGGTTTGGTACGGACAAGTAAAGGAGATACGCAGTATTTT. Translating gives CASGLVRTSKGDTQYF.

J is TRBJ1-2 and V is TRBV7-2, with 8 bases fitting TRBD1. The junction had 9 bases not matched to a gene; V was cut back by 1 base and J by 2 bases. Germline CDR1 SGHTA, CDR2 FQGNSA. The CDR3 has 17 amino acids. The CDR3 nucleotides read TGTGCCAGCAGCTTAGAATCTGCGGCAGGGGGCAACTATGGCTACACCTTC. As protein: CASSLESAAGGNYGYTF.

V usage is TRBV7-3 and J usage is TRBJ1-2; perhaps TRBD1 as D (5 bases). The CDR3 loop spans 15 amino acids. Trimming removed 3 bases at V and 3 bases at J, with 14 bases between. Germline V gives CDR1 SGHTA, CDR2 FQGTGA. For the CDR3, the DNA is TGTGCCAGCAGCTTGGATAGGGGTATGCACTATGGCTACACCTTC. This gives the protein CASSLDRGMHYGYTF. Complete variable domain (other parts from reference TRBV7-3 and TRBJ1-2): GAGVSQTPSNKVTEKGKYVELRCDPISGHTALYWYRQSLGQGPEFLIYFQGTGAADDSGLPNDRFFAVRPEGSVSTLKIQRTERGDSAVYLCASSLDRGMHYGYTFGSGTRLTVV.

CDR3 coding DNA: TGTGCCATCAGTGAGTCTCGAGGGGGCCGTCAGCCCCAGCATTTT. This gives the protein CAISESRGGRQPQHF. The chain uses TRBV10-3 and TRBJ1-5, with 7 bases lining up with TRBD1. The CDR3 is made up of 15 amino acids. The V gene end was trimmed by 0 bases and the J gene end by 6 bases; junction bases not matched to a gene: 5. CDR1 ENHRY and CDR2 SYGVKD come from the germline V gene.

The rearrangement joins TRBV24-1 to TRBJ1-2; D uncertain. The V end lost 11 bases, the J end lost 2 bases, and 11 bases lay between the germline ends. CDR1 and CDR2 (germline): KGHDR, SFDVKD. The CDR3 is made up of 12 amino acids. The CDR3: CASRGENYGYTF. In nucleotides, the CDR3 is TGTGCCAGCCGCGGGGAAAACTATGGCTACACCTTC.

The V call is TRBV7-2, the J call TRBJ1-2; TRBD1 is a possible D gene (6 bases). Trimming removed 3 bases from V and 1 base from J, with 12 bases in between. The CDR3 length is 15 residues. CDR1 and CDR2 (germline): SGHTA, FQGNSA. The CDR3 spells CASSFRGASNYGYTF. CDR3 nucleotide sequence: TGTGCCAGCAGCTTCAGGGGCGCAAGTAACTATGGCTACACCTTC.

The chain recombines TRBV19 with TRBJ1-1, with D perhaps matching TRBD1 (5 bases). Germline lookup yields CDR1 LNHDA and CDR2 SQIVND (reference sequence). CDR3 length: 14 residues. Trimming shortened V by 5 bases and J by 7 bases, and 17 bases separated the two germline ends. CDR3 DNA: TGTGCCAGTAGTGCTTACAGAGGGGACTATGAAGCTTTCTTT. Its translation: CASSAYRGDYEAFF.

The genes are TRBV6-5 and TRBJ2-1, with D unclear. V dropped 4 bases and J dropped 5 bases, with 6 bases sitting between them. The CDR3 contains 12 residues. Germline-derived CDR1 and CDR2 are MNHEY and SVGAGI. The CDR3 loop is CASSSLNNEQFF. The CDR3 DNA reads TGTGCCAGCAGTTCACTTAACAATGAGCAGTTCTTC.

The chain carries TRBV18 and TRBJ1-2; 9 nucleotides align to TRBD1. The V gene's germline CDR1 is KGHSH and CDR2 LQKENI. CDR3 length equals 12 residues. After removal of 9 bases from V and 8 bases from J, the junction contained 7 bases not matched to a gene. The DNA for the CDR3 is TGTGCCAGTGATCAAGGGACAGGGGGCTACACCTTC. Translation: CASDQGTGGYTF.

The rearrangement uses TRBV6-6 and TRBJ1-2; 8 bases are a match to TRBD1. Germline assignment: CDR1 MNHNY and CDR2 SVGAGI (reference sequence). The CDR3 totals 15 residues. J gave up 4 bases and V 4 bases, and 8 bases lay outside the gene matches. CDR3 protein: CASSSTGGTIYGYTF. Written as DNA, the CDR3 is TGTGCCAGCAGTTCCACAGGGGGTACGATCTATGGCTACACCTTC.

The rearrangement joins TRBV14 to TRBJ2-7; D is possibly TRBD1 (5 bases). Germline loops: CDR1 SGHDN, CDR2 FVKESK. CDR3 length equals 15 residues. V was trimmed by 3 bases and J by 2 bases, leaving 14 bases between them. In DNA form, the CDR3 reads TGTGCCAGCAGCCACGTTGGACAATGGGCCTACGAGCAGTACTTC. This codes for CASSHVGQWAYEQYF. Full variable domain (missing parts from reference TRBV14 and TRBJ2-7): EAGVTQFPSHSVIEKGQTVTLRCDPISGHDNLYWYRRVMGKEIKFLLHFVKESKQDESGMPNNRFLAERTGGTYSTLKVQPAELEDSGVYFCASSHVGQWAYEQYFGPGTRLTVT.

V usage is TRBV28 and J usage is TRBJ2-1; TRBD2 matches 7 bases. The V and J ends lost 3 bases and 8 bases, in that order; junction bases with no gene match: 10. CDR1 and CDR2 from the germline V gene are MDHEN and SYDVKM. This CDR3 contains 15 residues. As DNA, the CDR3 is TGTGCCAGCAGTTTGGGGCGGGGGTTAGATGATGAGCAGTTCTTC. Encoded protein: CASSLGRGLDDEQFF. Using reference TRBV28 and TRBJ2-1 for the parts outside the CDR3, the full variable domain is DVKVTQSSRYLVKRTGEKVFLECVQDMDHENMFWYRQDPGLGLRLIYFSYDVKMKEKGDIPEGYSVSREKKERFSLILESASTNQTSMYLCASSLGRGLDDEQFFGPGTRLTVL.

V and J are TRBV7-3 and TRBJ2-1; the D is unclear. Deletions cut 4 bases from V and 5 bases from J, with 3 bases between. The V gene's germline CDR1 is SGHTA and CDR2 FQGTGA. This CDR3 contains 11 residues. CDR3 protein: CASSSNNEQFF. In nucleotides, the CDR3 is TGTGCCAGCAGCTCTAACAATGAGCAGTTCTTC.

This sequence joins TRBV29-1 and TRBJ1-1, with 7 nucleotides matching TRBD1. The trim removed 7 bases at V and 6 bases at J, leaving 5 bases unmatched. Germline CDR1 reads SQVTM; CDR2 reads ANQGSEA. This CDR3 has 11 amino acids. The CDR3 protein is CSATGPPEAFF. CDR3 nucleotide sequence: TGCAGCGCGACAGGGCCCCCTGAAGCTTTCTTT.

The V gene is TRBV27, the J gene TRBJ2-2; 9 positions agree with TRBD1. Germline CDR1 MNHEY, CDR2 SMNVEV (reference sequence). Trimming at V came to 4 bases and at J to 3 bases, leaving 3 bases not matched to a gene. The CDR3 is made up of 15 amino acids. CDR3 coding DNA: TGTGCCAGCAGTTGGACAGGGGCGGACACCGGGGAGCTGTTTTTT. Residues: CASSWTGADTGELFF.

This clone came up a few times. V gene TRBV7-2 combines with J gene TRBJ1-4; D ambiguous. Germline lookup yields CDR1 SGHTA and CDR2 FQGNSA. The V and J ends lost 4 bases and 3 bases respectively, with 6 bases between them. CDR3 length equals 13 residues. The CDR3 coding sequence is TGTGCCAGCAGCTCAGTTCCTAATGAAAAACTGTTTTTT. Its translation: CASSSVPNEKLFF.

This chain connects TRBV28 to TRBJ2-2; 7 bases match TRBD2. V lost 6 bases to trimming and J lost 4 bases; unmatched junction nucleotides: 5. The CDR3 has 14 amino acids. The V gene's germline CDR1 is MDHEN and CDR2 SYDVKM. The DNA of the CDR3 is TGTGCCAGCAGGCGCGGGGGTGGCACCGGGGAGCTGTTTTTT. Amino acids: CASRRGGGTGELFF.

This clone occurred once. The rearrangement links TRBV5-8 to TRBJ2-7, with 9 bases that match TRBD2. The germline CDR1 and CDR2 sequences are SGHTS and YDEGEE. V shed 4 bases and J 5 bases; nucleotides not matched to a gene: 13. The CDR3 extends over 16 amino acids. The CDR3 region is CASSLDFSGSRDEQYF. The CDR3 DNA follows: TGTGCCAGCAGCCTGGATTTTAGCGGGAGCAGAGACGAGCAGTACTTC.

The V and J genes are TRBV12-3 or TRBV12-4 and TRBJ1-3; 8 positions match TRBD1. The CDR3 is 13 residues long. The ends lost 5 bases at V and 10 bases at J; junction bases unmatched: 7. CDR3 sequence: CASSPDRVVTIYF. The DNA for the CDR3 is TGTGCCAGCAGTCCGGACAGGGTGGTAACCATATATTTT.

The rearrangement joins TRBV30 to TRBJ1-6; D call uncertain. CDR1 is GTSNPN, CDR2 SVGIG, per germline (reference sequence). Trimming pared 1 base from V and 7 bases from J, leaving 17 bases between. The CDR3 has 16 residues. Written as DNA, the CDR3 is TGTGCCTGGAGTGGAGGGAGAACGGGCAGAAATTCACCCCTCCACTTT. Its translation is CAWSGGRTGRNSPLHF.